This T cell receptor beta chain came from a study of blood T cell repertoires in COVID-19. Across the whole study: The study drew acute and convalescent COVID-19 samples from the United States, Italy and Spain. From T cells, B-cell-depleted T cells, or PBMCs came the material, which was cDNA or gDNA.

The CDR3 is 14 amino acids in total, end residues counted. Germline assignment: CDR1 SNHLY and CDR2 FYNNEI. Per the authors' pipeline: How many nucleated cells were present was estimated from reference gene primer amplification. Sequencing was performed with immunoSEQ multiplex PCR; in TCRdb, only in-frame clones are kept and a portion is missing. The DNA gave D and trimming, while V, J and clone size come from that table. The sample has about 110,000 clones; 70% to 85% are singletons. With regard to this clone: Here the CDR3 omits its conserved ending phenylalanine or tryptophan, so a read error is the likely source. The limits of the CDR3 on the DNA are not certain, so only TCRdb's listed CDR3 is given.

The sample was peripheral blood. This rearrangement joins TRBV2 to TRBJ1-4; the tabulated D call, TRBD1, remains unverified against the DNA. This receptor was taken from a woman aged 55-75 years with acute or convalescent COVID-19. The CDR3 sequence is CASSEEGQGGVGLL.